One T cell receptor beta chain is described in this entry. The clone's antigen remains unknown. No base qualities exist here, and no much larger clone lies one base off it. The label giving this sample's time point can be read as: about 28 days (+/-7) after the second vaccine dose. Because spike-specific TCR depth and breadth did not differ between the two schedules, AZD1222 recipients who got a second dose at roughly 4 weeks were pooled with those who got a second dose at roughly 12 weeks. Vaccinee samples were obtained from the UK trials COV001 and COV002, which included a single-blind randomized controlled phase 2/3 trial of AZD1222 (ChAdOx1 nCoV-19) in healthy adults. For TCRbeta chain sequencing, PBMC samples from trial participants were taken at day 0 and at day 28 after the second dose. This sample stems from a study of T cell responses to AZD1222 COVID-19 vaccine (dated by TCRdb to the early 2020s). Broadly, across the study: TCR sequencing covered approximately 230 trial participants: 200 to 220 given two doses of AZD1222 and approximately 26 given two doses of MenACWY control vaccine. Enrollment into the trials was organized by age into subgroups of 18-55, 56-69 and 70-plus years, and those subgroups contained 148, 28 and 57 TCR-sequenced participants, respectively.

General findings and caveats noted by the study authors: Most participants were white British and females outnumbered males, and the authors suggested that clonal diversity may have been underestimated. Because no day 14 peak-response samples were available, repertoires were characterized only after the peak T cell response. Reportedly, close to half of the unique spike-specific TCRs recognized epitopes lying outside the regions that are mutated in the B.1.351 and B.1.1.7 variants. In the small 56-69-year group, the increase in depth fell short of significance, most likely because of low power. The vaccine-associated CD4 TCRs covered the entire spike protein, and the dominant responses fell in regions 160-218 and 743-854. Conclusions about previously exposed vaccinees are limited, since just five or six AZD1222 recipients were seropositive for SARS-CoV-2 at baseline. After two AZD1222 doses, both the breadth and the depth of spike-specific TCRs were significantly higher than at day 0 and than in MenACWY recipients.

The CDR3 regions of human TCRbeta chains were analyzed by immunosequencing. Under the source paper's analysis protocol: Repertoire TCRs were checked for matches against a reference library of SARS-CoV-2-specific TCRs that had been generated using the MIRA antigen-specificity platform. Breadth was defined as the fraction of unique TCRs that were SARS-CoV-2-associated. Depth was defined as the fraction of total T cells that were SARS-CoV-2-associated. Using the MIRA data, each spike-specific TCR was assigned both to the spike region to which the TCR was reactive and to a CD4 or CD8 class. Log10-transformed breadth and depth values were compared by one-way ANOVA with Sidak's multiple comparisons tests. The table was pulled from immuneACCESS by TCRdb, which kept in-frame rearrangements only. Such tables lose some clones; where checked, under half of the loss comes from unresolved V genes, and the rest has no known cause. The DNA was the basis for D and trimming; V, J and clone size are from that table. The sample table shows 90,000 to 150,000 clones, and about 88% are seen once. 2.5% to 3.5% of the sample comes from the top ten.

The input for sequencing was peripheral blood, taken 28 days after the second AZD1222 dose. The TCR was taken from an adult who received the AZD1222 COVID-19 vaccine.

The CDR3 in this case is CAWKQGQGNQPQHF. The DNA sequence is as follows: TGTGCCTGGAAACAGGGTCAGGGCAATCAGCCCCAGCATTTT. Rearrangement joined TRBV30 to TRBJ1-5; a weak D assignment points to TRBD1 (6 bases agree). Spanning cysteine to phenylalanine, the CDR3 consists of 14 amino acids. Only the CDR3 region is kept as DNA, spanning 42 bases read in frame from base 1. Trimming at the junction amounts to 4 bases on V and 2 bases on J, and the germline ends lie 12 bases apart. CDR1 is given as GTSNPN and CDR2 as SVGIG, both from the germline V gene (reference sequence). Outside the CDR3, residues come from the reference TRBV30 and TRBJ1-5 proteins, so the full variable domain is: SQTIHQWPATLVQPVGSPLSLECTVEGTSNPNLYWYRQAAGRGLQLLFYSVGIGQISSEVPQNLSASRPQDRQFILSSKKLLLSDSGFYLCAWKQGQGNQPQHFGDGTRLSIL.